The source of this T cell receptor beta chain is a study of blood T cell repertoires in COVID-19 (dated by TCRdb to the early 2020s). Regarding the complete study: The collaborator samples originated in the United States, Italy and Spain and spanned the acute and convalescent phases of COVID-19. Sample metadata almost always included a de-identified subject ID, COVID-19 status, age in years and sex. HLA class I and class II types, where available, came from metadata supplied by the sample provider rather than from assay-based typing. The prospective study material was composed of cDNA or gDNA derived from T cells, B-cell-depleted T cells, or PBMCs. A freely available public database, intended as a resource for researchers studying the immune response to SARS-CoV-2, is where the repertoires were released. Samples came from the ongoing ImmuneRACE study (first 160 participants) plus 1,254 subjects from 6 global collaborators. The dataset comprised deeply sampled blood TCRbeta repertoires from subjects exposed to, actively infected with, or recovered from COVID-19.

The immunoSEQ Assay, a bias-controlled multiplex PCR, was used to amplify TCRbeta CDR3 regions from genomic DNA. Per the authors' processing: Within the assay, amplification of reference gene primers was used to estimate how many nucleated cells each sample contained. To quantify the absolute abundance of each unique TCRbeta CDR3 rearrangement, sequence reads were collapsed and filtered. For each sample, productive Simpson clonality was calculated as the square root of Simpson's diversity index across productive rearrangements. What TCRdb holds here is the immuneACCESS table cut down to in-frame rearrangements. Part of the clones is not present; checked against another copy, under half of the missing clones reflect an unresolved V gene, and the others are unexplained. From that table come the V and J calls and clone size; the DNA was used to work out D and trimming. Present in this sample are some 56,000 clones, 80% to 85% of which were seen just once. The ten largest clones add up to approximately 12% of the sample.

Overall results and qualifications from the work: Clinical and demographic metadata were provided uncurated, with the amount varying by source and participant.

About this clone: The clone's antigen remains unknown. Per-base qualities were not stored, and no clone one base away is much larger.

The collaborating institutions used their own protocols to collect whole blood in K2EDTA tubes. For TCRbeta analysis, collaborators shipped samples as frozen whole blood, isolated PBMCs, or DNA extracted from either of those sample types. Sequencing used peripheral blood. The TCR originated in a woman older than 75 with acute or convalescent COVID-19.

CDR3 sequence: CASSSPVTNEKLFF. The bases are TGTGCCAGCAGTTCCCCTGTGACTAATGAAAAACTGTTTTTT. The chain is assembled from TRBV28 and TRBJ1-4; no D gene can be assigned with confidence. Sequences MDHEN (CDR1) and SYDVKM (CDR2) are obtained from the germline V gene. The CDR3 covers 14 residues, taking in both the cysteine and the phenylalanine. The read is trimmed to its CDR3 DNA, 42 bases read in frame from base 1. V lost 4 bases and J lost 2 bases; the stretch between them is 8 bases long.